This T cell receptor beta chain emerged from a study of blood T cell repertoires in COVID-19. For the study at large: Donors in the United States, Italy and Spain gave samples during acute or convalescent COVID-19.

CDR1 and CDR2 from the germline V gene are MNHEY and SVGAGI. V was shortened by 7 bases and J by 6 bases, with 18 bases between the two germline ends. The CDR3 spans 14 residues. Study processing details: The authors estimated nucleated cell counts from reference gene primer amplification. Clones were read by immunoSEQ multiplex PCR, and TCRdb kept only the in-frame ones, dropping some. The V and J calls and the clone size are those of that table, but D and trimming were determined from the DNA. The sample lists about 230,000 clones, roughly 80% occurring once. The chain combines TRBV6-5 with TRBJ2-5; the D gene is possibly TRBD1 (6 bases). The TCR sequence derives from a woman older than 75 with acute or convalescent COVID-19. Sequencing was carried out using peripheral blood. The CDR3 loop is CASNPTGLEKTQYF. CDR3 nucleotide sequence: TGTGCCAGCAACCCTACAGGGTTGGAAAAGACCCAGTACTTC.